The 7 T cell receptor beta chains presented below share a single source sample, sequenced in a study of T cells in Graves' hyperthyroidism and ophthalmopathy. TCR beta CDR3 sequences were amplified from RNA transcripts. Researchers ran a first-round RT-PCR on the TCR CDR3 using the HTBI primer set. TCRdb fed the multiplex PCR reads into MiXCR, producing one record per CDR3 protein. There are a few hundred thousand distinct CDR3 sequences in the sample; roughly 14% occur only once, and more than 4.5% lies in the top ten. Material for sequencing was blood. These TCRs come from a woman in her twenties or thirties with Graves' hyperthyroidism that later progressed to Graves' ophthalmopathy.

Ten or more counts support this clonotype. This sequence joins TRBV3-1 and TRBJ2-5, with 8 bases identical to TRBD2. Germline CDR1 LGHDT, CDR2 YNNKEL (reference sequence). This CDR3 contains 18 residues. Unmatched junction bases numbered 13, after V lost 4 bases and J lost 0 bases. The CDR3 region is CASSRPTLAGEDQETQYF. The CDR3 nucleotides are TGTGCCAGCAGCCGACCAACCCTAGCGGGCGAAGACCAAGAGACCCAGTACTTC.

The chain employs TRBV30 and TRBJ2-6; either TRBD1 or TRBD2 may supply D (5 bases each). V lost 2 bases and J lost 3, with 20 bases in between. Germline CDR1 is GTSNPN and CDR2 is SVGIG (reference sequence). This CDR3 has 18 amino acids. The CDR3 protein is CAWSRRGGAGSGANVLTF. The CDR3 bases are TGTGCCTGGAGTCGCCGCGGTGGGGCAGGGAGTGGGGCCAACGTCCTGACTTTC. The whole variable domain, remainder taken from reference TRBV30 and TRBJ2-6, is SQTIHQWPATLVQPVGSPLSLECTVEGTSNPNLYWYRQAAGRGLQLLFYSVGIGQISSEVPQNLSASRPQDRQFILSSKKLLLSDSGFYLCAWSRRGGAGSGANVLTFGAGSRLTVL.

This clonotype was seen many times. This chain uses TRBV12-3 or TRBV12-4 with TRBJ2-1; 13 bases are shared with TRBD2. The CDR3 is 17 amino acids. V dropped 3 bases and J dropped 3; count of bases not matched to a gene: 5. The CDR3, as DNA: TGTGCCAGCAGTTTCAGAGGGACTAGCGGGAACTACAATGAGCAGTTCTTC. Translated: CASSFRGTSGNYNEQFF.

This clonotype showed up just once. A read error is possible here, since a much larger clone lies one base away. This chain connects TRBV6-1 to TRBJ1-5, with D perhaps matching TRBD1 (5 bases). CDR1 and CDR2 from the germline V gene are MNHNS and SASEGT. The CDR3 is made up of 14 amino acids. V shed 6 bases and J shed 1 base, with 10 bases lying between them. The DNA of the CDR3 is TGTGCCAGCAGGTCAGCAGGGAGCAATCAGCCCCAGCATTTT. This encodes CASRSAGSNQPQHF.

The chain recombines TRBV29-1 with TRBJ1-1; D possibly corresponds to TRBD1 (5 bases). Germline values: CDR1 SQVTM, CDR2 ANQGSEA. Trimming removed 7 bases at V and 4 bases at J, with 13 bases between. CDR3 size: 12 residues. In nucleotides, the CDR3 is TGCAGCGGGGCGGGGGTGCGCACTGAAGCTTTCTTT. Its translation: CSGAGVRTEAFF.

The chain couples TRBV27 to TRBJ1-2, with D unclear. V lost 4 bases to trimming and J lost 3 bases, with 12 bases between them. CDR1 MNHEY and CDR2 SMNVEV come from the germline V gene (reference sequence). This CDR3 has 14 residues. CDR3: CASSSRTPYYGYTF. The CDR3 DNA sequence: TGTGCCAGCAGTTCACGAACGCCCTACTATGGCTACACCTTC.

This clonotype was recorded at least ten times. V gene TRBV19 combines with J gene TRBJ1-5; D is ambiguous. V was clipped by 4 bases and J by 7 bases, with 23 bases between them. Germline V gives CDR1 LNHDA, CDR2 SQIVND (reference sequence). The CDR3 has 17 amino acids. The CDR3 region is CASSTPNGPDFGQPQHF. The CDR3 DNA reads as TGTGCCAGTAGTACCCCGAACGGGCCCGACTTTGGCCAGCCCCAGCATTTT.